This TCR beta chain was documented in a study of shared clonotypes between healthy human individuals (dated by TCRdb to about 2020). Concerning the study at large: Three men and a couple of women, aged 18 to 49 years, made up the cohort. For each donor, CD4 naive and CD4 memory were each run on three plates, CD8 naive on two plates, and CD8 memory on one plate. Blood TCR repertoires of roughly five healthy adults were deeply sequenced to estimate repertoire size and the extent of clonotype sharing between individuals. Different laboratories and diverse techniques were used to prepare libraries and sequence TCR repertoires, to increase sequencing depth and limit assay-specific biases. Per donor, leukapheresis produced somewhere between about 0.9 and 9.5 billion PBMCs.

The donors were healthy, HIV-negative adults with no recently reported acute infections or vaccinations. Every donor was a Caucasian adult living in Nashville, Tennessee, USA. CD4+ T cells were enriched by magnetic negative selection, after which naive cells were positively selected on CD45RA and the negative fraction was taken as the memory subset. After blood collection by leukapheresis, PBMCs were isolated using Ficoll-Histopaque density gradient centrifugation and then cryopreserved in the vapor phase of liquid nitrogen. Analytical flow cytometry was used to check the purity and quantity of each magnetically sorted T cell population. Genomic DNA was isolated from each sorted fraction and quantified by UV absorbance on a Nanodrop 2000c. In the germline V gene, CDR1 corresponds to SGHTA and CDR2 to FQGNSA. Ends trimmed: V by 6 bases, J by 7 bases; bases unmatched to a gene: 4. The CDR3 numbers 12 residues from cysteine through phenylalanine. The DNA shown is the 36-base CDR3, in frame from base 1.

What the research found in general, with its limitations: When a handful of donors were compared, the shared fraction of clonotypes was about 5% for naive CD4, about 4% for naive CD8, 2.3% for memory CD4, and 0.4% for memory CD8. Naive subsets generally had larger estimated clonotype richness than memory subsets. Pairwise subsampling led to the expectation that sequencing depth would affect the degree of clonotype sharing among donors. Incomplete sequencing was indicated by rarefaction of sorted-subset datasets, despite the large sequencing depth. The small number of donors limited the genetic and exposure-history diversity represented. Only blood was sampled, and tissue TCR repertoires likely differ from those in blood. Compared with non-shared clonotypes, the clonotypes found in all four sorted-subset donors had higher generation probabilities.

TCR CDR3 regions were amplified from genomic DNA by multiplex PCR using the deep immunoSEQ assay. Genomic DNA extracted from each cell subset was distributed evenly over all wells of several immunoSEQ 96-well plates, and each plate served as one replicate. For sorted subsets, 150 to 250 ng genomic DNA, equal to 30,000 to 35,000 T cell genomes, was loaded into each replicate PCR. Purified libraries were quantified with a Qubit 3.0 fluorometer, sized on a Bioanalyzer 2100, and re-quantified with the KAPA Library Quantification kit. Every immunoSEQ 96-well plate was sequenced on a separate single-read 150-cycle Illumina NextSeq 550 flow cell. In the source study's methods: Because the immunoSEQ output included only junctional sequences and no quality scores, the filtering could not be the same as the filtering used for full-length reads. Sequences were annotated with PyIR, a Python wrapper for IgBLAST v1.9, using IMGT germline references to assign V/J genes and CDR3. Reads were removed for weak V/J assignments (E-value above 1e-6), missing CDR3, stop codons, out-of-frame junctions, or ambiguous translated residues. A V3J clonotype was defined by an identical inferred V gene, J gene, and CDR3 amino acid sequence. Percentage overlap between repertoires was calculated by dividing the number of shared unique clonotypes by the size of the smaller repertoire. Three approaches were used to assess repertoire richness: RTK rarefaction, the Chao1 estimator, and Recon v2.1 estimates of unobserved clonotypes. For all TCRbeta clonotypes obtained by the gDNA method from a few donors, generation probabilities were computed with OLGA. Held by TCRdb, this immuneACCESS table contains in-frame sequences only and omits some clones. Under half of the omission traces to an unresolved V gene where checked; the cause of the rest is unknown. V, J and clone size reflect that table, while D and trimming were determined from the DNA. Across this sample there are 2 million to 2.5 million clones, with around 95% seen only once. The ten biggest clones cover roughly 0.13% of the sample.

On this clone: Its antigen target is currently unknown. Per-nucleotide qualities are absent, and no much larger clonotype sits a single base away.

The sequence was obtained from a man between 18 and 35 years old in good health. The material sequenced was naive CD4+ T cells sorted from blood. This specimen's cell subset or site label, interpreted: CD45RA+ positively selected. The receptor chain draws on TRBV7-2 and TRBJ1-2; TRBD1 matches 8 bases in the middle. The sequenced DNA: TGTGCCAGCAGTTGGGACAGGACTGGCTACACCTTC. It specifies CASSWDRTGYTF.